Listed here are 18 T cell receptor beta chains from one sample, sequenced in a study of blood T cell repertoires in COVID-19 (dated by TCRdb to about 2020). Library generation was performed with the immunoSEQ multiplex PCR assay. TCRdb limited this immuneACCESS table to in-frame rearrangements with V and J called. A share of clones is missing; checked studies link under half to unresolved V genes, and the rest is unexplained. The sample table contains around 300,000 clones; only one count was recorded for approximately 84% of them. The ten top clones hold 2.1% of the sample. Sequencing used peripheral blood. The receptors come from a woman aged 25 to 45 who had recovered from COVID-19.

This clone was detected only once. The chain joins TRBV4-3 to TRBJ2-1; 14 bases line up with TRBD2. Germline CDR1 LGHNA, CDR2 YSLEER. V shed 0 bases, J shed 12 bases, and the junction held 7 bases outside the gene matches. The CDR3 has 16 amino acids. CDR3 coding DNA: TGCGCCAGCAGCCAAGATCGCGGGACTAGCGGGAGCTGGCAGTTCTTC. Encoded protein: CASSQDRGTSGSWQFF.

The count of this clone is one. The CDR3 region is CASSLVRGNEQFF. The CDR3 nucleotides read TGTGCCAGCAGCTTAGTCCGGGGCAATGAGCAGTTCTTC. The V and J genes are TRBV7-9 and TRBJ2-1, with a possible D match to TRBD2 (5 bases). Germline CDR1 reads SEHNR; CDR2 reads FQNEAQ (reference sequence). V lost 1 base to trimming and J lost 6 bases, with 7 bases between them. This CDR3 is built from 13 residues.

The chain is built from TRBV3-1 (or the pseudogene TRBV3-2) and TRBJ1-2, with TRBD1 matching over 7 bases. CDR1 is LGHDT and CDR2 is YNNKEL in the germline V gene (reference sequence). The CDR3 has 17 residues. Unmatched junction bases numbered 16, after V lost 6 bases and J lost 3 bases. In nucleotides, the CDR3 is TGTGCCAGCAGTAACGAAGAAGGGGGCGCTGGGGACTATGGCTACACCTTC. Its protein is CASSNEEGGAGDYGYTF.

This clone was counted between two and nine times. This chain's CDR3 is CASSQGLDDEQFF. The DNA of the CDR3 is TGTGCCAGCAGCCAAGGGCTAGATGACGAGCAGTTCTTC. The chain has TRBV3-1 (or the pseudogene TRBV3-2) and TRBJ2-1; D gene uncertain. Germline CDR1 is LGHDT and CDR2 is YNNKEL (reference sequence). V was trimmed by 1 base and J by 10 bases, leaving 11 bases between them. The CDR3 extends over 13 amino acids.

The rearrangement joins TRBV27 to TRBJ2-7; 8 positions agree with TRBD2. Losses at the gene ends were 6 bases for V and 5 bases for J; bases not matched to a gene: 9. The CDR3 loop spans 14 amino acids. In germline, CDR1 is MNHEY, CDR2 SMNVEV (reference sequence). The CDR3 loop reads CASRTAGERNEQYF. As DNA, the CDR3 is TGTGCCAGCAGGACAGCGGGAGAGCGAAACGAGCAGTACTTC.

This clone was seen only a few times. The gene calls are TRBV12-2 and TRBJ1-2. TRBV12-2 is designated a pseudogene. The CDR3 contains 14 residues. The CDR3 loop is CASRFPGRYYGYTF. CDR3 nucleotides: TGTGCAAGTCGCTTTCCAGGGAGGTACTATGGCTACACCTTC.

The chain employs TRBV7-9 and TRBJ2-7; TRBD1 might be the D (5 bases). Germline V gene data show CDR1 as SEHNR and CDR2 as FQNEAQ (reference sequence). Trimming took 10 bases from V and 7 from J, leaving 20 bases between them. CDR3 length: 13 residues. The CDR3 DNA reads TGTGCCACCAATCCAGGGCCAGCATGGGAGCAGTACTTC. The encoded protein is CATNPGPAWEQYF.

The chain combines TRBV19 with TRBJ1-5; possible D gene TRBD1, 6 bases. Trimming took 2 bases from V and 7 from J, leaving 15 bases between them. This CDR3 is 15 amino acids long. Germline V gene sequence: CDR1 LNHDA, CDR2 SQIVND (reference sequence). CDR3 amino acids: CASSIPNAGEQPQHF. In nucleotides, the CDR3 is TGTGCCAGTAGTATACCCAATGCAGGGGAGCAGCCCCAGCATTTT. Filled out from reference TRBV19 and TRBJ1-5, the complete variable domain reads DGGITQSPKYLFRKEGQNVTLSCEQNLNHDAMYWYRQDPGQGLRLIYYSQIVNDFQKGDIAEGYSVSREKKESFPLTVTSAQKNPTAFYLCASSIPNAGEQPQHFGDGTRLSIL.

The rearrangement links TRBV5-1 to TRBJ2-2; 10 bases fit TRBD2. The CDR3 is 16 amino acids. CDR1 is SGHRS, CDR2 YFSETQ, per germline. After removal of 3 bases from V and 1 base from J, the junction contained 3 bases not matched to a gene. The CDR3 protein is CASSYLAGENTGELFF. Written as DNA, the CDR3 is TGCGCCAGCAGCTACCTAGCGGGGGAGAACACCGGGGAGCTGTTTTTT.

The V gene is TRBV30, the J gene TRBJ2-2, with D tentatively TRBD2 (5 bases). The V end lost 0 bases, the J end lost 7 bases, and 15 bases lay between the germline ends. Germline lookup yields CDR1 GTSNPN and CDR2 SVGIG (reference sequence). The CDR3 runs 15 residues. The CDR3 spells CAWSVLVRQGGELFF. The DNA of the CDR3 is TGTGCCTGGAGTGTACTAGTCAGACAAGGCGGGGAGCTGTTTTTT.

The V and J genes are TRBV11-2 and TRBJ2-5; 7 bases align to TRBD2. CDR3 length equals 12 residues. From germline, CDR1 is SGHAT and CDR2 FQNNGV. After removal of 6 bases from V and 7 bases from J, the junction contained 5 bases not matched to a gene. CDR3 coding DNA: TGTGCCAGCAGGATACCGGGGGGGACCCAGTACTTC. It encodes CASRIPGGTQYF.

J is TRBJ1-2 and V is TRBV5-1, with 7 nucleotides matching TRBD1. V lost 4 bases and J lost 4; bases outside the gene matches: 7. Per the germline V gene, CDR1 is SGHRS and CDR2 is YFSETQ. The CDR3 consists of 14 residues. CDR3 in amino acids: CASSRRDRLYGYTF. The CDR3 bases are TGCGCCAGCAGCCGTCGGGACAGACTCTATGGCTACACCTTC.

This clone was observed once. The chain is built from TRBV29-1 and TRBJ2-7; TRBD1 is a possible D gene (5 bases). Germline CDR1 reads SQVTM; CDR2 reads ANQGSEA. Between the trimmed V and J ends, which lost 4 bases and 2 bases, there was a span of 9 bases. The CDR3 length is 12 residues. DNA for the CDR3: TGCAGCGTTGGGACACCACCCTACGAGCAGTACTTC. This gives the protein CSVGTPPYEQYF.

This chain joins TRBV5-1 and TRBJ2-1, with a tentative D call TRBD1 (6 bases). Looked up from germline, CDR1 is SGHRS and CDR2 is YFSETQ. There are 17 residues in the CDR3. Trimming pared 4 bases from V and 1 base from J, leaving 18 bases between. CDR3 protein: CASSILPLDSSYNEQFF. CDR3 sequence (DNA): TGCGCCAGCAGCATACTTCCCTTGGACAGTTCCTACAATGAGCAGTTCTTC.

The chain carries TRBV30 and TRBJ2-7; a weak D match, TRBD2 (6 bases). Trimming cost V 4 bases and J 7 bases, with 14 bases left between them. Germline V gene lookup returns CDR1 GTSNPN and CDR2 SVGIG (reference sequence). The CDR3 spans 12 residues. CDR3 DNA sequence: TGTGCCTGGACCCAAGGTCGGGGGGAGCAGTACTTC. This sequence encodes CAWTQGRGEQYF.

J is TRBJ2-7 and V is TRBV10-3; 8 bases agree with TRBD2. J gave up 5 bases and V 10 bases, and 13 bases lay outside the gene matches. In germline, CDR1 is ENHRY, CDR2 SYGVKD. This CDR3 has 14 residues. CDR3 residues: CATNRAAGEHEQYF. CDR3 DNA: TGTGCCACAAACAGGGCAGCGGGAGAGCACGAGCAGTACTTC.

The V call is TRBV18, the J call TRBJ2-2, with a weak D call TRBD2 (5 bases). The CDR3 consists of 13 residues. The germline CDR1 and CDR2 sequences are KGHSH and LQKENI. V was cut by 6 bases and J by 6 bases, with 11 bases left in between. In DNA, the CDR3 is TGTGCCAGCTCCCCCGACGGGGCCGGGGAGCTGTTTTTT. Translated, it gives CASSPDGAGELFF. The full variable domain, its missing parts supplied by reference TRBV18 and TRBJ2-2, is NAGVMQNPRHLVRRRGQEARLRCSPMKGHSHVYWYRQLPEEGLKFMVYLQKENIIDESGMPKERFSAEFPKEGPSILRIQQVVRGDSAAYFCASSPDGAGELFFGEGSRLTVL.

V is TRBV7-2 and J is TRBJ2-3, with unresolved D. CDR1 and CDR2 (germline): SGHTA, FQGNSA. The CDR3 is 13 residues long. The V end lost 5 bases, the J end lost 3 bases, and 9 bases lay between the germline ends. CDR3 sequence (DNA): TGTGCCAGCAGCGGTACCGGGACAGATACGCAGTATTTT. Translating gives CASSGTGTDTQYF.